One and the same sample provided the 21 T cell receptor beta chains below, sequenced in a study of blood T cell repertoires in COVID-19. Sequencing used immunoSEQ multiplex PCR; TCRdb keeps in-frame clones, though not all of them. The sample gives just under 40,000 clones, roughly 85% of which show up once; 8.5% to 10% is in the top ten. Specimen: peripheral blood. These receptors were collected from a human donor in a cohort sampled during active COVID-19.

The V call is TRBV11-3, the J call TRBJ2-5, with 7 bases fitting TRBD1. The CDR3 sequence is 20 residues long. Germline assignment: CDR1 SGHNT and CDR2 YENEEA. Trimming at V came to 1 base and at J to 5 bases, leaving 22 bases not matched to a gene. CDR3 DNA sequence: TGTGCCAGCAGCTTAGGGGAAGTGGGGTTCGGAGGAGACAGGGTTGAGACCCAGTACTTC. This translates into CASSLGEVGFGGDRVETQYF. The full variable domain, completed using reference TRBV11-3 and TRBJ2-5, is EAGVVQSPRYKIIEKKQPVAFWCNPISGHNTLYWYLQNLGQGPELLIRYENEEAVDDSQLPKDRFSAERLKGVDSTLKIQPAELGDSAVYLCASSLGEVGFGGDRVETQYFGPGTRLLVL.

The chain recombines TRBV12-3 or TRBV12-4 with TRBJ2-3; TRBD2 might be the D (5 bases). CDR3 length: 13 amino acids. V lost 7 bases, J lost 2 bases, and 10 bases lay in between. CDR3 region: CASTPGYTDTQYF. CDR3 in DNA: TGTGCCAGCACCCCGGGGTACACAGATACGCAGTATTTT.

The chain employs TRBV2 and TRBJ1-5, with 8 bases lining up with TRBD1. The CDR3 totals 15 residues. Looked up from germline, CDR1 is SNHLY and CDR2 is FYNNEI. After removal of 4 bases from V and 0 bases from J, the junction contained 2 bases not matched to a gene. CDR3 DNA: TGTGCCAGCAGTGTGGACAGGGCTAGCAATCAGCCCCAGCATTTT. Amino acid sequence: CASSVDRASNQPQHF.

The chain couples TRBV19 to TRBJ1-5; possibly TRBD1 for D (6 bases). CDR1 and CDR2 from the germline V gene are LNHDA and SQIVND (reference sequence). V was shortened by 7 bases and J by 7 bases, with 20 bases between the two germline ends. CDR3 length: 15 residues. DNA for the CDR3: TGTGCCAGTACCTTCCTTGGAGGGGGGGAGCAGCCCCAGCATTTT. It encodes CASTFLGGGEQPQHF.

The CDR3: CARSPRTSGYNEQFF. CDR3 nucleotide sequence: TGTGCCAGAAGCCCCCGGACTAGCGGGTACAATGAGCAGTTCTTC. V gene TRBV5-3 combines with J gene TRBJ2-1, with TRBD2 matching over 11 bases. TRBV5-3 is given ORF status, its function remaining uncertain. V lost 4 bases and J lost 4; bases outside the gene matches: 4. CDR3 length: 15 residues.

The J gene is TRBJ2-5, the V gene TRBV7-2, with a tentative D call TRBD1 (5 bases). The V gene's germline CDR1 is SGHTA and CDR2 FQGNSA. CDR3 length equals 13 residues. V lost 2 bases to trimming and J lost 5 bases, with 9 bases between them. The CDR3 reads CASSLQGRETQYF. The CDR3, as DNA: TGTGCCAGCAGCTTACAGGGCCGGGAGACCCAGTACTTC.

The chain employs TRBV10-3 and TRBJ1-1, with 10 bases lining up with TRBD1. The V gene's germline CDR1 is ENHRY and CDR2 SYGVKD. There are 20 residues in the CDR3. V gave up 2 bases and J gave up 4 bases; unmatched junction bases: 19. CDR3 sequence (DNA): TGTGCCATCAGTGAGAAGGGGGCCGGGACAGGGGCCTTCTTAGGCACTGAAGCTTTCTTT. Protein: CAISEKGAGTGAFLGTEAFF.

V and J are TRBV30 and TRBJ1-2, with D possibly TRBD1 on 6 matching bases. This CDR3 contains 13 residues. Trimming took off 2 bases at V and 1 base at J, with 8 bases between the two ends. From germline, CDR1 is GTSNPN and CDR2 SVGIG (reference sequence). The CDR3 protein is CAWSPRGNYGYTF. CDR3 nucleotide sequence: TGTGCCTGGAGTCCCAGGGGTAACTATGGCTACACCTTC. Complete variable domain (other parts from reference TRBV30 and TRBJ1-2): SQTIHQWPATLVQPVGSPLSLECTVEGTSNPNLYWYRQAAGRGLQLLFYSVGIGQISSEVPQNLSASRPQDRQFILSSKKLLLSDSGFYLCAWSPRGNYGYTFGSGTRLTVV.

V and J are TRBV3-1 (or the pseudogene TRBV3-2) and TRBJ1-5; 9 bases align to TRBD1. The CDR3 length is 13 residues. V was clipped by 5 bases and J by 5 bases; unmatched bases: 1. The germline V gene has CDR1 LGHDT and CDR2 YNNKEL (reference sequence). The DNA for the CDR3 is TGTGCCAGCAGCTGGACAGGGGATCAGCCCCAGCATTTT. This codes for CASSWTGDQPQHF.

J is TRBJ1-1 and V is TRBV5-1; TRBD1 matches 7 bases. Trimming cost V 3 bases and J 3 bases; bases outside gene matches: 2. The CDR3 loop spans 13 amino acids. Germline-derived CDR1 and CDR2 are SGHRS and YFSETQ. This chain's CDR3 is CASSWQGDTEAFF. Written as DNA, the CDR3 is TGCGCCAGCAGCTGGCAGGGGGACACTGAAGCTTTCTTT. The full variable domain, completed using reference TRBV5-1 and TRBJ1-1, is KAGVTQTPRYLIKTRGQQVTLSCSPISGHRSVSWYQQTPGQGLQFLFEYFSETQRNKGNFPGRFSGRQFSNSRSEMNVSTLELGDSALYLCASSWQGDTEAFFGQGTRLTVV.

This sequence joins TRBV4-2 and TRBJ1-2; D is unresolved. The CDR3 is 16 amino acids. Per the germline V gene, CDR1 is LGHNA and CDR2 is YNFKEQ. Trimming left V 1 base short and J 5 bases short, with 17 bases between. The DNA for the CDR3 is TGTGCCAGCAGCCAAGCTGACATCGAGTTTCGGTATGGCTACACCTTC. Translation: CASSQADIEFRYGYTF.

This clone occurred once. In nucleotides, the CDR3 is TGTGCCAGCAGCCAAGAGTTGACAGGGGGTCCTTACGAGCAGTACTTC. It translates to CASSQELTGGPYEQYF. The chain employs TRBV3-1 (or the pseudogene TRBV3-2) and TRBJ2-7, with TRBD1 matching 9 bases. With 0 bases clipped from V and 4 bases from J, the junction kept 7 bases outside the gene matches. CDR3 size: 16 residues. Germline CDR1 is LGHDT and CDR2 is YNNKEL (reference sequence).

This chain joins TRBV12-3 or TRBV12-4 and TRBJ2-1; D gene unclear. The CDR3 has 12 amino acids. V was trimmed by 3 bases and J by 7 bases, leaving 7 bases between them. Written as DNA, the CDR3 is TGTGCCAGCAGTTTTTACGGGAATGAGCAGTTCTTC. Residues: CASSFYGNEQFF.

The CDR3 protein is CAISPNSNEQFF. In DNA form, the CDR3 reads TGTGCCATCAGCCCAAATAGCAATGAGCAGTTCTTC. The chain links TRBV10-3 to TRBJ2-1; D is ambiguous. Trimming pared 6 bases from V and 6 bases from J, leaving 9 bases between. Germline V gives CDR1 ENHRY, CDR2 SYGVKD. This CDR3 comprises 12 residues.

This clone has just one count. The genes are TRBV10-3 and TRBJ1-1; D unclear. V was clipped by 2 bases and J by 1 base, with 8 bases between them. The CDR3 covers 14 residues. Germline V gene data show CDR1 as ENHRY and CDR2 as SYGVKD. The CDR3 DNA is TGTGCCATCAGTGAGGTGGCCACGAACACTGAAGCTTTCTTT. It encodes CAISEVATNTEAFF.

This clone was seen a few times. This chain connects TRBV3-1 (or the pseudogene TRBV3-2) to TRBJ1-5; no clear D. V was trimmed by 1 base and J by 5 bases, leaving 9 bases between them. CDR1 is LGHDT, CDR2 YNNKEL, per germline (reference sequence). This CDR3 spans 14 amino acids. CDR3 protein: CASSQGVHHQPQHF. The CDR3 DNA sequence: TGTGCCAGCAGCCAAGGTGTACACCATCAGCCCCAGCATTTT.

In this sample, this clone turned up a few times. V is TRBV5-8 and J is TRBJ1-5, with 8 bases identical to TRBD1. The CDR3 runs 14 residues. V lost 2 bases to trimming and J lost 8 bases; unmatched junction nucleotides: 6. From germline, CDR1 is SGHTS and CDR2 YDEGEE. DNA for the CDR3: TGTGCCAGCAGCTTTTCAGGGGGCCGGGAGCCCCAGCATTTT. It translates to CASSFSGGREPQHF.

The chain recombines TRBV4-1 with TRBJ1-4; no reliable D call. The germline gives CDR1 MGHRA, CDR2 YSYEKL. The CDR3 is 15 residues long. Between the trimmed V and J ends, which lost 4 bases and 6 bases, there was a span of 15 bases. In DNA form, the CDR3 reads TGCGCCAGCAGCCTTCAAACTTACGGGGATGAAAAACTGTTTTTT. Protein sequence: CASSLQTYGDEKLFF.

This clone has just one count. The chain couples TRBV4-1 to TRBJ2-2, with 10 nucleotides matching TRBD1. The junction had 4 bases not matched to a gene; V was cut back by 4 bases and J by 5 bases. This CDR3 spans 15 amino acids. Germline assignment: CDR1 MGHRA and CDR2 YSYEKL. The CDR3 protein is CASSLPGQGTGELFF. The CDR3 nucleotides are TGCGCCAGCAGCCTCCCGGGACAGGGGACCGGGGAGCTGTTTTTT.

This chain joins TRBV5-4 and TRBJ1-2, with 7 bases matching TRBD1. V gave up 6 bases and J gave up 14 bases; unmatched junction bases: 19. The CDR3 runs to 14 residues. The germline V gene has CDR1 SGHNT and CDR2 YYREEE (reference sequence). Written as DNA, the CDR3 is TGTGCCAGCAAGGCCCCAGGGACAGTTCTTCTACAGACCTTC. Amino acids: CASKAPGTVLLQTF.

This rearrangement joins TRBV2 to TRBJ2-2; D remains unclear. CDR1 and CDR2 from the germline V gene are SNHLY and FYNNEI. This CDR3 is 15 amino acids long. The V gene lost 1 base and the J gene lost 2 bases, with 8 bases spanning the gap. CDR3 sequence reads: CASSEVRINTGELFF. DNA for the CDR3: TGTGCCAGCAGTGAAGTCAGAATAAACACCGGGGAGCTGTTTTTT. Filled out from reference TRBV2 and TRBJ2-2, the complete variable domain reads EPEVTQTPSHQVTQMGQEVILRCVPISNHLYFYWYRQILGQKVEFLVSFYNNEISEKSEIFDDQFSVERPDGSNFTLKIRSTKLEDSAMYFCASSEVRINTGELFFGEGSRLTVL.